The 18 T cell receptor beta chains reported below all come from one sample, sequenced in a study of T cell repertoires in cytomegalovirus infection. Via MiXCR, TCRdb re-called the reads, giving one row per CDR3 protein. Of about 60,000 distinct CDR3 sequences listed, around 30% were seen once; the top ten hold 55% to 75%. These receptors have no identified antigens. Sequencing used PBMCs, sequenced either directly or after in vitro stimulation (not recorded which). The receptors derive from a human donor in good health (CMV status not recorded). Some clones in this sample may be carry-over from other donors' samples.

This clonotype has at least ten counts. The chain employs TRBV7-8 and TRBJ2-7; no clear D. Trimming stripped 2 bases from V and 4 bases from J, with 6 bases between. Germline CDR1 SGHVS, CDR2 FQNEAQ. CDR3 length equals 12 residues. CDR3 sequence reads: CASSLIGYEQYF. In DNA form, the CDR3 reads TGTGCCAGCAGCTTAATCGGTTACGAGCAGTACTTC.

Ten or more counts support this clonotype. V usage is TRBV10-3 and J usage is TRBJ2-1, with 8 bases that match TRBD1. This CDR3 has 15 amino acids. Losses at the gene ends were 10 bases for V and 4 bases for J; bases not matched to a gene: 12. Germline loops: CDR1 ENHRY, CDR2 SYGVKD. CDR3 DNA: TGTGCCACCACCCAAAAAAGACAGGGGTACAATGAGCAGTTCTTC. Translated: CATTQKRQGYNEQFF.

This clonotype has at least ten counts. The chain carries TRBV10-3 and TRBJ2-5; D call uncertain. The CDR3 runs 14 residues. Germline loops: CDR1 ENHRY, CDR2 SYGVKD. The V and J ends lost 3 bases and 3 bases respectively, with 11 bases between them. The CDR3 region is CAISDPPREETQYF. In DNA form, the CDR3 reads TGTGCCATCAGTGACCCCCCTAGGGAAGAGACCCAGTACTTC.

This clonotype was seen only a few times. This chain links TRBV28 with TRBJ1-1, with 7 bases lining up with TRBD1. The germline V gene has CDR1 MDHEN and CDR2 SYDVKM. There are 15 residues in the CDR3. Trimming cost V 10 bases and J 4 bases; bases outside gene matches: 15. This CDR3 reads CATGELGGGGTEAFF. The CDR3 DNA follows: TGTGCCACCGGGGAGTTAGGGGGCGGCGGCACTGAAGCTTTCTTT.

The CDR3 protein is CASSFGNYGYTF. CDR3 DNA: TGTGCCAGCAGTTTTGGGAACTATGGCTACACCTTC. The chain employs TRBV28 and TRBJ1-2; D unresolved. The CDR3 runs to 12 residues. Germline V CDR1 and CDR2: MDHEN, SYDVKM. V shed 3 bases and J shed 2 bases, with 4 bases lying between them.

This clonotype was observed a handful of times. The chain links TRBV20-1 to TRBJ1-5; weak D call: TRBD1 (5 bases). Germline V gene lookup returns CDR1 DFQATT and CDR2 SNEGSKA (reference sequence). Between the trimmed V and J ends, which lost 7 bases and 0 bases, there was a span of 13 bases. The CDR3 spans 14 residues. DNA for the CDR3: TGCAGTGTCGGGACGTTTTATAGCAATCAGCCCCAGCATTTT. Protein product: CSVGTFYSNQPQHF.

This clonotype occurred a few times. V usage is TRBV4-2 and J usage is TRBJ2-1, with D unresolved. In germline, CDR1 is LGHNA, CDR2 YNFKEQ. Trimming cost V 1 base and J 0 bases, with 7 bases left between them. This CDR3 comprises 15 residues. As DNA, the CDR3 is TGTGCCAGCAGCCAAGTACGGAGCTCCTACAATGAGCAGTTCTTC. The encoded protein is CASSQVRSSYNEQFF.

CDR3: CASTVSGRGVETQYF. CDR3 bases: TGTGCCAGCACTGTTAGCGGGAGGGGTGTGGAGACCCAGTACTTC. The J gene is TRBJ2-5, the V gene TRBV12-3 or TRBV12-4, with TRBD2 matching over 11 bases. V lost 7 bases, J lost 5 bases, and 9 bases stayed unmatched. The CDR3 consists of 15 residues.

This clonotype came up a few times. The J gene is TRBJ1-1, the V gene TRBV12-3 or TRBV12-4; D not resolved. The CDR3 totals 12 residues. Deletions cut 4 bases from V and 4 bases from J, with 7 bases between. The CDR3 sequence is CASSYDVTEAFF. Here the CDR3 DNA reads TGTGCCAGCAGTTATGATGTCACTGAAGCTTTCTTT.

This rearrangement joins TRBV2 to TRBJ2-1; 7 positions match TRBD1. The germline CDR1 and CDR2 sequences are SNHLY and FYNNEI. The V segment lost 4 bases and the J segment 0 bases; nucleotides outside the gene matches: 0. This CDR3 spans 14 amino acids. The CDR3 nucleotides are TGTGCCAGCAGTGGGGACAGCTCCTACAATGAGCAGTTCTTC. Residues: CASSGDSSYNEQFF. Using reference TRBV2 and TRBJ2-1 for the parts outside the CDR3, the full variable domain is EPEVTQTPSHQVTQMGQEVILRCVPISNHLYFYWYRQILGQKVEFLVSFYNNEISEKSEIFDDQFSVERPDGSNFTLKIRSTKLEDSAMYFCASSGDSSYNEQFFGPGTRLTVL.

The chain links TRBV7-2 to TRBJ1-2; no reliable D call. V lost 1 base, J lost 2 bases, and 11 bases lay in between. Germline assignment: CDR1 SGHTA and CDR2 FQGNSA. The CDR3 has 15 residues. The CDR3 protein is CASSLVGSTNYGYTF. CDR3 nucleotide sequence: TGTGCCAGCAGCTTAGTTGGATCGACAAACTATGGCTACACCTTC.

The chain has TRBV7-9 and TRBJ2-5, with 10 bases fitting TRBD1. V trimming: 5 bases; J trimming: 5 bases; junction bases outside the gene matches: 11. The germline V gene has CDR1 SEHNR and CDR2 FQNEAQ (reference sequence). The CDR3 runs to 16 residues. The CDR3 region has the DNA TGTGCCAGCAGCCCACGCGGGACAGGGGTTATGGAGACCCAGTACTTC. Its translation: CASSPRGTGVMETQYF.

This clonotype was observed a few times. The rearrangement joins TRBV15 to TRBJ2-2, with unresolved D. The germline V gene has CDR1 LNHNV and CDR2 YYDKDF (reference sequence). This CDR3 has 13 residues. V shed 1 base and J shed 3 bases, with 3 bases lying between them. The CDR3 is CATSRGDTGELFF. Here the CDR3 DNA reads TGTGCCACCAGCAGAGGCGACACCGGGGAGCTGTTTTTT.

This clonotype has just a few counts. The chain couples TRBV6-1 to TRBJ1-3; no reliable D call. V shed 0 bases and J shed 0 bases, with 6 bases lying between them. Germline V gene sequence: CDR1 MNHNS, CDR2 SASEGT. The CDR3 covers 15 residues. Here the CDR3 DNA reads TGTGCCAGCAGTGAAGCTGAGATCTCTGGAAACACCATATATTTT. It yields the protein CASSEAEISGNTIYF.

This clonotype was seen a handful of times. This chain connects TRBV7-8 to TRBJ1-1; tentatively, D is TRBD1 (5 bases). The CDR3 sequence is 13 residues long. The germline V gene encodes CDR1 SGHVS and CDR2 FQNEAQ. V was shortened by 4 bases and J by 0 bases, with 6 bases between the two germline ends. CDR3 coding DNA: TGTGCCAGCAGCTGGGGCATGAACACTGAAGCTTTCTTT. It codes for CASSWGMNTEAFF.

This clonotype was seen at least ten times. The genes are TRBV12-3 or TRBV12-4 and TRBJ2-3, with 7 nucleotides matching TRBD2. This CDR3 comprises 16 residues. Trimming at V came to 5 bases and at J to 4 bases, leaving 12 bases not matched to a gene. CDR3 loop: CASSRRDYAYADTQYF. In DNA form, the CDR3 reads TGTGCCAGCAGTCGACGGGACTACGCTTACGCAGATACGCAGTATTTT.

The chain is built from TRBV7-9 and TRBJ2-1; 7 bases fit TRBD2. CDR1 and CDR2 (germline): SEHNR, FQNEAQ (reference sequence). The J segment lost 3 bases and the V segment lost 2 bases, leaving 4 bases of the junction unmatched. This CDR3 has 15 amino acids. The CDR3: CASSLSGGIYNEQFF. Written as DNA, the CDR3 is TGTGCCAGCAGCTTATCCGGGGGGATCTACAATGAGCAGTTCTTC.

V and J are TRBV20-1 and TRBJ1-1; tentative D call: TRBD1 (5 bases). There are 15 residues in the CDR3. Trimming stripped 6 bases from V and 2 bases from J, with 19 bases between. In germline, CDR1 is DFQATT, CDR2 SNEGSKA (reference sequence). CDR3 sequence (DNA): TGCAGTGCAACGGACCCCAGACAGCAAAACACTGAAGCTTTCTTT. Its protein product is CSATDPRQQNTEAFF.